The T cell receptor (beta chain) described here comes from a study of graft-versus-host responses after intestinal transplantation. Germline lookup yields CDR1 MNHEY and CDR2 SVGAGI. The CDR3 covers 16 residues. V was clipped by 4 bases and J by 7 bases; unmatched bases: 14. Graft specimens yielded both intraepithelial and lamina propria lymphocytes. Method: immunoSEQ multiplex PCR; TCRdb's copy keeps in-frame clones and lacks some. Of some 15,000 clones detected, around 83% appear once; the ten largest clones hold approximately 3.9%. The chain is built from TRBV6-5 and TRBJ2-7, with 9 bases aligning to TRBD1. This specimen consisted of ileum tissue, obtained approximately 83 weeks after intestinal transplantation. The sequence derives from a human patient who received an intestinal transplant, so some T cells may come from the graft donor. The CDR3 DNA reads TGTGCCAGCAGTTTCACGGGGACAGGGATTTGGAAGGAGCAGTACTTC. Translating gives CASSFTGTGIWKEQYF.